These 22 T cell receptor beta chains came from one sample sequenced in a study of blood T cell repertoires in COVID-19. Only in-frame clones appear in the TCRdb table, and some are missing; sequencing was by immunoSEQ multiplex PCR. Of 150,000 or so clones detected, 88% appear once; the ten largest clones hold 6.6%. Sequenced: PBMCs or T cells enriched from blood (not recorded which). All receptors derive from a woman in her fifties or sixties who had recovered from COVID-19.

The chain combines TRBV19 with TRBJ1-5; 7 positions agree with TRBD1. This CDR3 has 16 amino acids. Germline trimming cut 8 bases from V and 0 bases from J; bases unmatched to any gene: 10. Germline CDR1 reads LNHDA; CDR2 reads SQIVND (reference sequence). CDR3 sequence reads: CASSLGGPGSNQPQHF. The DNA for the CDR3 is TGTGCCAGTTCCCTAGGGGGCCCCGGTAGCAATCAGCCCCAGCATTTT.

The rearrangement uses TRBV11-3 and TRBJ1-1, with 8 positions matching TRBD1. Germline CDR1 reads SGHNT; CDR2 reads YENEEA. Unmatched junction bases numbered 4, after V lost 3 bases and J lost 1 base. There are 15 residues in the CDR3. The CDR3 protein is CASSFGGTGNTEAFF. CDR3 bases: TGTGCCAGCAGCTTCGGGGGGACAGGGAACACTGAAGCTTTCTTT.

This clone appeared a few times. J is TRBJ1-1 and V is TRBV11-3, with 8 nucleotides matching TRBD1. The CDR3 sequence is 20 residues long. After removal of 0 bases from V and 0 bases from J, the junction contained 15 bases not matched to a gene. Germline CDR1 reads SGHNT; CDR2 reads YENEEA. CDR3 protein: CASSLDRLEGQAALNTEAFF. CDR3 nucleotide sequence: TGTGCCAGCAGCTTAGATCGATTAGAGGGACAGGCAGCGCTGAACACTGAAGCTTTCTTT. Together with reference TRBV11-3 and TRBJ1-1, the CDR3 gives the full variable domain: EAGVVQSPRYKIIEKKQPVAFWCNPISGHNTLYWYLQNLGQGPELLIRYENEEAVDDSQLPKDRFSAERLKGVDSTLKIQPAELGDSAVYLCASSLDRLEGQAALNTEAFFGQGTRLTVV.

This rearrangement joins TRBV5-6 to TRBJ1-4, with D hard to call. Per the germline V gene, CDR1 is SGHDT and CDR2 is YYEEEE. The CDR3 extends over 14 amino acids. Trimming stripped 0 bases from V and 6 bases from J, with 9 bases between. The CDR3 nucleotides read TGTGCCAGCAGCTTGGGACCCGGGGATGAAAAACTGTTTTTT. Translated, it gives CASSLGPGDEKLFF.

This clone showed up just once. The V gene is TRBV18, the J gene TRBJ2-3; weak D call: TRBD1 (6 bases). This CDR3 region has 18 residues. The germline CDR1 and CDR2 sequences are KGHSH and LQKENI. Trimming took 2 bases from V and 4 from J, leaving 22 bases between them. This chain's CDR3 is CASSPSIRFTAGADTQYF. In DNA form, the CDR3 reads TGTGCCAGCTCACCAAGTATTCGGTTTACGGCAGGGGCAGATACGCAGTATTTT.

The chain has TRBV11-2 and TRBJ1-2; TRBD1 matches at 7 bases. CDR3 length: 13 residues. CDR1 SGHAT and CDR2 FQNNGV come from the germline V gene. Trimming removed 2 bases from V and 7 bases from J; junction bases left unmatched: 4. The CDR3 loop reads CASSLPDRTGYTF. CDR3 bases: TGTGCCAGCAGCTTACCGGACAGGACTGGCTACACCTTC. The whole variable domain, remainder taken from reference TRBV11-2 and TRBJ1-2, is EAGVAQSPRYKIIEKRQSVAFWCNPISGHATLYWYQQILGQGPKLLIQFQNNGVVDDSQLPKDRFSAERLKGVDSTLKIQPAKLEDSAVYLCASSLPDRTGYTFGSGTRLTVV.

Details on this clone: At one boundary the junction diverges from the germline segment, which might be a read error. J is TRBJ2-1 and V is TRBV5-4; TRBD2 matches 12 bases. The CDR3 is made up of 14 amino acids. The germline gives CDR1 SGHNT, CDR2 YYREEE (reference sequence). The CDR3 nucleotides are TGTGCCAGCAGTTTGAGGGCTAGCGGGGGGGAGGAGGTCTTC. Translation gives CASSLRASGGEEVF.

The chain combines TRBV27 with TRBJ1-6, with D unresolved. This CDR3 has 17 amino acids. Trimming removed 8 bases at V and 0 bases at J, with 17 bases between. From germline, CDR1 is MNHEY and CDR2 SMNVEV (reference sequence). The CDR3 sequence is CASPKEGGCSYNSPLHF. CDR3 bases: TGTGCCAGCCCAAAAGAGGGCGGATGCTCCTATAATTCACCCCTCCACTTT.

This chain connects TRBV7-3 to TRBJ2-1; 11 bases align to TRBD2. J lost 9 bases, V lost 4 bases, and 8 bases had no gene match. The CDR3 spans 15 residues. CDR1 SGHTA and CDR2 FQGTGA come from the germline V gene. CDR3 bases: TGTGCCAGCAGCTCGCGTAGCGGGGGGGATAGTGAGCAGTTCTTC. Translating gives CASSSRSGGDSEQFF.

This clone turned up a few times. The J gene is TRBJ1-2, the V gene TRBV19, with D possibly TRBD1 on 6 matching bases. This CDR3 is 14 amino acids long. V shed 7 bases and J shed 4 bases, with 16 bases lying between them. Germline V lookup: CDR1 LNHDA, CDR2 SQIVND (reference sequence). CDR3 in DNA: TGTGCCAGTATTCTTGGGGGCGCGGGCTATGGCTACACCTTC. Its translation is CASILGGAGYGYTF.

The V gene is TRBV3-1 (or the pseudogene TRBV3-2), the J gene TRBJ2-1, with 8 bases lining up with TRBD2. The CDR3 has 14 residues. The V and J ends lost 7 bases and 9 bases, in that order; junction bases with no gene match: 11. Germline CDR1 LGHDT, CDR2 YNNKEL (reference sequence). The CDR3 is CASNTRGASGEQFF. The CDR3 DNA reads TGTGCCAGCAACACGCGGGGGGCGTCGGGTGAGCAGTTCTTC.

The CDR3 protein is CASSLGLREAEKLFF. The DNA of the CDR3 is TGTGCCAGCAGCTTAGGGTTAAGGGAGGCTGAAAAACTGTTTTTT. The J gene is TRBJ1-4, the V gene TRBV7-2; D not certain. CDR1 is SGHTA and CDR2 is FQGNSA in the germline V gene. This CDR3 is 15 amino acids long. Trimming removed 1 base at V and 7 bases at J, with 13 bases between.

The genes are TRBV4-2 and TRBJ2-3, with 12 bases identical to TRBD1. Trimming removed 0 bases from V and 4 bases from J; junction bases left unmatched: 8. Germline CDR1 reads LGHNA; CDR2 reads YNFKEQ. The CDR3 has 18 residues. The CDR3 sequence: CASSQDFVGTGGPDTQYF. DNA of the CDR3: TGTGCCAGCAGCCAAGATTTCGTCGGGACAGGGGGCCCAGATACGCAGTATTTT.

The V gene is TRBV11-3, the J gene TRBJ2-5, with a weak D call TRBD2 (6 bases). Trimming removed 5 bases at V and 5 bases at J, with 18 bases between. There are 15 residues in the CDR3. Germline-derived CDR1 and CDR2 are SGHNT and YENEEA. The DNA of the CDR3 is TGTGCCAGCAGCCGTGGGGGGACCCAGAGGGAGACCCAGTACTTC. Residues: CASSRGGTQRETQYF.

The chain carries TRBV5-1 and TRBJ1-1, with D perhaps TRBD1 (6 bases). Trimming left V 0 bases short and J 10 bases short, with 19 bases between. Germline lookup yields CDR1 SGHRS and CDR2 YFSETQ. The CDR3 has 15 amino acids. CDR3 nucleotide sequence: TGCGCCAGCAGCTTGGACGTCGGCCGCCTCAGGGGAGCTTTCTTT. This encodes CASSLDVGRLRGAFF.

This clone was seen only once. The chain is built from TRBV6-5 and TRBJ2-5, with 9 bases that match TRBD1. Germline CDR1 MNHEY, CDR2 SVGAGI. V lost 8 bases to trimming and J lost 5 bases; unmatched junction nucleotides: 6. CDR3 length: 13 residues. CDR3 region: CASQQGAGETQYF. The CDR3 bases are TGTGCCAGCCAACAGGGGGCAGGGGAGACCCAGTACTTC.

A remark on this clone: Other DNA sequences in the same sample also yield this CDR3. The V call is TRBV19, the J call TRBJ2-7, with 10 bases fitting TRBD1. Trimming cost V 7 bases and J 4 bases; bases outside gene matches: 7. The CDR3 runs to 14 residues. Germline values: CDR1 LNHDA, CDR2 SQIVND (reference sequence). For the CDR3, the DNA is TGTGCCAGTACCCCGACAGGGGGCATTTACGAGCAGTACTTC. This codes for CASTPTGGIYEQYF.

V and J are TRBV2 and TRBJ2-7; 11 bases are a match to TRBD1. In germline, CDR1 is SNHLY, CDR2 FYNNEI. This CDR3 spans 14 amino acids. The ends lost 6 bases at V and 5 bases at J; junction bases unmatched: 6. The CDR3 region is CASSWDRGAHEQYF. The CDR3 DNA is TGTGCCAGCAGCTGGGACAGGGGGGCCCACGAGCAGTACTTC. The full variable domain, its missing parts supplied by reference TRBV2 and TRBJ2-7, is EPEVTQTPSHQVTQMGQEVILRCVPISNHLYFYWYRQILGQKVEFLVSFYNNEISEKSEIFDDQFSVERPDGSNFTLKIRSTKLEDSAMYFCASSWDRGAHEQYFGPGTRLTVT.

This clone was detected only once. The chain combines TRBV21-1 with TRBJ1-4; the D call in the table, TRBD1, was not verified against the DNA. TRBV21-1 is tagged as a pseudogene. The CDR3 is 10 residues long. The CDR3 DNA is TGTGGTGACAGGGGTGAAAAACTGTTTTTT. Protein product: CGDRGEKLFF.

The chain uses TRBV7-2 and TRBJ1-2, with 7 bases fitting TRBD1. The ends lost 1 base at V and 1 base at J; junction bases unmatched: 3. CDR1 and CDR2 from the germline V gene are SGHTA and FQGNSA. CDR3 length: 15 amino acids. The CDR3 region is CASSLGTGVNYGYTF. CDR3 bases: TGTGCCAGCAGCTTAGGGACAGGAGTTAACTATGGCTACACCTTC.

The chain recombines TRBV30 with TRBJ2-7; D may be TRBD1 (7 bases). The CDR3 is made up of 14 amino acids. CDR1 and CDR2 from the germline V gene are GTSNPN and SVGIG (reference sequence). V lost 5 bases and J lost 5, with 19 bases in between. In nucleotides, the CDR3 is TGTGCCTGGTGGAAAGGGGGCGCGGGGAACGAGCAGTACTTC. Protein sequence: CAWWKGGAGNEQYF. Full variable domain (missing parts from reference TRBV30 and TRBJ2-7): SQTIHQWPATLVQPVGSPLSLECTVEGTSNPNLYWYRQAAGRGLQLLFYSVGIGQISSEVPQNLSASRPQDRQFILSSKKLLLSDSGFYLCAWWKGGAGNEQYFGPGTRLTVT.

V usage is TRBV7-2 and J usage is TRBJ2-1; tentative D call: TRBD2 (6 bases). V shed 7 bases and J shed 1 base, with 11 bases lying between them. The CDR3 contains 14 residues. In germline, CDR1 is SGHTA, CDR2 FQGNSA. In DNA, the CDR3 is TGTGCCAGCACCCAGACTAGATCCTACAATGAGCAGTTCTTC. This gives the protein CASTQTRSYNEQFF.